This TCR beta chain is from a study of PD-L1 blockade in urothelial cancer. Overall study: About 85% of the 29 patients were males with bladder-origin urothelial cancer.

TCRdb's copy holds only in-frame clones and misses some; the assay was immunoSEQ multiplex PCR. The profile shows approximately 51,000 clones, about 86% of them singletons. Germline CDR1 MGHDK, CDR2 SYGVNS. This CDR3 spans 14 amino acids. V was cut by 6 bases and J by 8 bases, with 16 bases left in between. As for time point: pretreatment peripheral blood. The cohort comprised individuals with locally advanced or metastatic urothelial carcinoma. This chain uses TRBV25-1 with TRBJ1-4; tentatively, D is TRBD1 (5 bases). This TCR was recovered from a man in his sixties with urothelial cancer. The input for sequencing was PBMCs, taken around atezolizumab (anti-PD-L1) treatment. CDR3 loop: CASRQTEDVEKLFF. In DNA, the CDR3 is TGTGCCAGCAGGCAGACAGAGGATGTGGAAAAACTGTTTTTT.